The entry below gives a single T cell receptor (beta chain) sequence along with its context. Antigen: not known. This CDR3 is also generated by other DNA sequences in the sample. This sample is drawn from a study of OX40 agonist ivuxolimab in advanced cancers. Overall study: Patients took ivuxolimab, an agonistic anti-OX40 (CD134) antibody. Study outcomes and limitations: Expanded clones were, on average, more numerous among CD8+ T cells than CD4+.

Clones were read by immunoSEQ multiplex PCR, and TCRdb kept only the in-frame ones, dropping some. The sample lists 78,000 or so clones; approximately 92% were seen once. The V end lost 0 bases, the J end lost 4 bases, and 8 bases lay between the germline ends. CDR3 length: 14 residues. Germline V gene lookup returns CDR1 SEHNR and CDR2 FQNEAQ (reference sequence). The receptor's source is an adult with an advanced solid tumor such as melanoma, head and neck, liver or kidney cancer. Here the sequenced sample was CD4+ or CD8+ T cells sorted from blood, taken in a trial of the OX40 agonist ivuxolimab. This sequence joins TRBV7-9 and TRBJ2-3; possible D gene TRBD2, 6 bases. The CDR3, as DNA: TGTGCCAGCAGCTTAGCGGGGGGTGCAGATACGCAGTATTTT. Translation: CASSLAGGADTQYF.